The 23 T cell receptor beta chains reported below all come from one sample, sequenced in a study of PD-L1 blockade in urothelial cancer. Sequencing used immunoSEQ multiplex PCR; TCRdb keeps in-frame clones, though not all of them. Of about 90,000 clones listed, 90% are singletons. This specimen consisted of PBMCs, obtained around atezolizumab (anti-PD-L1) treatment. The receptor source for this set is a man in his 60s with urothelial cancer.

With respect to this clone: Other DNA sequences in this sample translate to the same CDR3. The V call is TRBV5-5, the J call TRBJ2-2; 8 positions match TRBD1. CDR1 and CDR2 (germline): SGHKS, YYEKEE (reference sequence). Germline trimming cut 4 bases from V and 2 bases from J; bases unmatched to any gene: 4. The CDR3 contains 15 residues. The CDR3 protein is CASSPGTGNTGELFF. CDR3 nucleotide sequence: TGTGCCAGCAGCCCCGGGACAGGTAACACCGGGGAGCTGTTTTTT.

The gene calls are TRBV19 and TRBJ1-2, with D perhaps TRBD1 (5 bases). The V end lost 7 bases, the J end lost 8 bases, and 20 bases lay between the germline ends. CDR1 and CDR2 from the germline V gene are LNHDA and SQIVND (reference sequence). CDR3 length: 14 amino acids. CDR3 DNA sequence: TGTGCCAGTACTGACCCCCCAGGGTTTGGCGGCTACACCTTC. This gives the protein CASTDPPGFGGYTF.

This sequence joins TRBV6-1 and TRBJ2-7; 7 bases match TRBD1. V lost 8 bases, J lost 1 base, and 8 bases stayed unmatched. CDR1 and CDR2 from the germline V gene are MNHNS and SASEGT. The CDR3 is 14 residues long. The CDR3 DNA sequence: TGTGCCAGCTTACGGGACAGTGGTTCCTACGAGCAGTACTTC. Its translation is CASLRDSGSYEQYF.

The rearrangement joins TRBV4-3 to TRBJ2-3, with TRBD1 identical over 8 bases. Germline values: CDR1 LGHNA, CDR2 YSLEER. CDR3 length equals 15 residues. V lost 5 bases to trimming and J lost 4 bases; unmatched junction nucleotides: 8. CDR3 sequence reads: CASSFGQGTADTQYF. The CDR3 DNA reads TGCGCCAGCAGCTTTGGACAGGGTACGGCAGATACGCAGTATTTT.

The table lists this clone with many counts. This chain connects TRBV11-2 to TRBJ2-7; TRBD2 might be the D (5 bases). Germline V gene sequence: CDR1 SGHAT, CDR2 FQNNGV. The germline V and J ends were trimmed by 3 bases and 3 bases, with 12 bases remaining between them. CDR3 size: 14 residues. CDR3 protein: CASSLALGDYEQYF. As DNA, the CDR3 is TGTGCCAGCAGCTTGGCCTTGGGAGACTACGAGCAGTACTTC.

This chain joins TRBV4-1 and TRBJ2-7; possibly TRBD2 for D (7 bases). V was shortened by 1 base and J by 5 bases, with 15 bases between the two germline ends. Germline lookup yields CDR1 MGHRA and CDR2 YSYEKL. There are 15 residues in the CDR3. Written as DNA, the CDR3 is TGCGCCAGCAGCCAAGGGGGGGCGGGGAGGGACGAGCAGTACTTC. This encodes CASSQGGAGRDEQYF.

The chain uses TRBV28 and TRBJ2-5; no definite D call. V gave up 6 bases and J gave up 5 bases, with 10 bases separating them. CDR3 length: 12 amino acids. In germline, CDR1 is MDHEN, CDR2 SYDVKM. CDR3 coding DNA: TGTGCCAGCAGCTCGGTTGAGGAGACCCAGTACTTC. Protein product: CASSSVEETQYF.

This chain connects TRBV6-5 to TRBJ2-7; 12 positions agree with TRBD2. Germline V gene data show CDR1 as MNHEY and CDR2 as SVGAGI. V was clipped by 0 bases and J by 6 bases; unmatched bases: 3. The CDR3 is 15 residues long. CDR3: CASSYSLAGGPEQYF. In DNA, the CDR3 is TGTGCCAGCAGTTACTCTCTAGCGGGGGGGCCCGAGCAGTACTTC.

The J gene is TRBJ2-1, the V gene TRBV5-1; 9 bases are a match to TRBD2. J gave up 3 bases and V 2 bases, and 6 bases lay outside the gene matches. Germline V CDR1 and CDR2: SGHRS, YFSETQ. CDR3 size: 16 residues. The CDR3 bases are TGCGCCAGCAGCTTCTCTAGCGGGAATAGCTACAATGAGCAGTTCTTC. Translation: CASSFSSGNSYNEQFF.

CDR3 sequence (DNA): TGTGCCATCAGTGAGTCAAGGACAGGGGACACAGATACGCAGTATTTT. Protein: CAISESRTGDTDTQYF. The chain carries TRBV10-3 and TRBJ2-3, with 9 bases fitting TRBD1. V lost 0 bases to trimming and J lost 2 bases; unmatched junction nucleotides: 3. This CDR3 region has 16 residues. Germline CDR1 and CDR2: ENHRY and SYGVKD.

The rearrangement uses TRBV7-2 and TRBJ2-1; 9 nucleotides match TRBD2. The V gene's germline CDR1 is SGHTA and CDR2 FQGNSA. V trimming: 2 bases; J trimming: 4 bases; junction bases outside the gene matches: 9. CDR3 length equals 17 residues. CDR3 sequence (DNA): TGTGCCAGCAGCTTAACGACTACTAGCGGGTCTTACAATGAGCAGTTCTTC. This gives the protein CASSLTTTSGSYNEQFF.

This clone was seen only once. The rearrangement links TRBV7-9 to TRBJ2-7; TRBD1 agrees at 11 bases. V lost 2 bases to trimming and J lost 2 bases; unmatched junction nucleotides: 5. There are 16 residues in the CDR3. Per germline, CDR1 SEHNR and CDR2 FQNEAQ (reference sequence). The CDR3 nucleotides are TGTGCCAGCAGCTTATTCTTGGGACAGGGGGCCTACGAGCAGTACTTC. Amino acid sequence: CASSLFLGQGAYEQYF.

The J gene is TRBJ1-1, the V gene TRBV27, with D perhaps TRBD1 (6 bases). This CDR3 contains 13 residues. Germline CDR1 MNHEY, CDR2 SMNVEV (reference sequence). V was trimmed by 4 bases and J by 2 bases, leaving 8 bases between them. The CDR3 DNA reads TGTGCCAGCAGTTGGGGGCTTAACACTGAAGCTTTCTTT. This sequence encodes CASSWGLNTEAFF.

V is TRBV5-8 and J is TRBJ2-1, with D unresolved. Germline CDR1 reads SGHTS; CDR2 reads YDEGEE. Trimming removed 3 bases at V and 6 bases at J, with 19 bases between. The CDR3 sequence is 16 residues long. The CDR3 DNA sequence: TGTGCCAGCAGCTCCAACGTGATTCGAGAACCCAATGAGCAGTTCTTC. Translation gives CASSSNVIREPNEQFF. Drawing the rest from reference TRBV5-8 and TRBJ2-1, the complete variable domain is EAGVTQSPTHLIKTRGQQATLRCSPISGHTSVYWYQQALGLGLQFLLWYDEGEERNRGNFPPRFSGRQFPNYSSELNVNALELEDSALYLCASSSNVIREPNEQFFGPGTRLTVL.

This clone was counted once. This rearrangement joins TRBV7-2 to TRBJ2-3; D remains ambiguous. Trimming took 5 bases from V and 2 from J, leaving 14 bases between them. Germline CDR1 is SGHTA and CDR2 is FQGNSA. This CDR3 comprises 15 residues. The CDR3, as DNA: TGTGCCAGCAGCACAACCTCGGCGGTCACAGATACGCAGTATTTT. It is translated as CASSTTSAVTDTQYF.

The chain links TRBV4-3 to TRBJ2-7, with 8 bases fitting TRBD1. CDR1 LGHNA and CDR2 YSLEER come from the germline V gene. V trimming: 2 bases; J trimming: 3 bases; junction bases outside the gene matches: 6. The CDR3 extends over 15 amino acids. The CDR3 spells CASSQTDRGGYEQYF. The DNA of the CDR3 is TGCGCCAGCAGCCAAACCGACAGGGGAGGCTACGAGCAGTACTTC.

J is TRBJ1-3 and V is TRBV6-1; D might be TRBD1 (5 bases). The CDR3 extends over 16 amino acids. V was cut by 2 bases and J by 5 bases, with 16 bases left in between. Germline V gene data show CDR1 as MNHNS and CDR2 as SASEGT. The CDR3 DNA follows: TGTGCCAGCAGTGAATACCCGACGGGGGGGAGAAACACCATATATTTT. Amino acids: CASSEYPTGGRNTIYF.

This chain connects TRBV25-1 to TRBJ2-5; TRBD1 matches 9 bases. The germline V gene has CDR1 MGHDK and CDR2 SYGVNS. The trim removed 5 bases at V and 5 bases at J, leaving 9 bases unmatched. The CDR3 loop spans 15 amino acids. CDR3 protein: CASSIMGQGGETQYF. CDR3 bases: TGTGCCAGCAGTATCATGGGACAGGGTGGTGAGACCCAGTACTTC.

The CDR3 loop is CASSRGINSGYEQYF. The CDR3, as DNA: TGCGCCAGCAGCCGAGGTATTAATAGCGGCTACGAGCAGTACTTC. V gene TRBV4-3 combines with J gene TRBJ2-7, with D perhaps TRBD2 (6 bases). Germline CDR1 reads LGHNA; CDR2 reads YSLEER. The ends were cut back, 4 bases at V and 3 bases at J, with 16 bases in the middle. The CDR3 runs to 15 residues.

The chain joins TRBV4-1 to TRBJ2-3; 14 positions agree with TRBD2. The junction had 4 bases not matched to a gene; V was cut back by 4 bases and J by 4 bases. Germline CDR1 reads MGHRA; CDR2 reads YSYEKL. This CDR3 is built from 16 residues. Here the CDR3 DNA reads TGCGCCAGCAGCCGAGGGGGACTAGCGGGAGCAGATACGCAGTATTTT. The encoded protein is CASSRGGLAGADTQYF.

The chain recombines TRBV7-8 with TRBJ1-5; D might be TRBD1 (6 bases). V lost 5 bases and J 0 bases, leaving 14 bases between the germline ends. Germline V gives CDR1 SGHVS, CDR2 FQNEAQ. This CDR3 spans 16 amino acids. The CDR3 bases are TGTGCCAGCAGCCCCCTAGCGGGACATAGCAATCAGCCCCAGCATTTT. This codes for CASSPLAGHSNQPQHF.

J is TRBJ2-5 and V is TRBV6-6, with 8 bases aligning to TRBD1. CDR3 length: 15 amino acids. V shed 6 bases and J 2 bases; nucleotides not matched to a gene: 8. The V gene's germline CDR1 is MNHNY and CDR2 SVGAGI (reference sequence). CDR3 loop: CASRPRRTGQETQYF. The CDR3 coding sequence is TGTGCCAGCAGACCTAGAAGGACAGGGCAAGAGACCCAGTACTTC.

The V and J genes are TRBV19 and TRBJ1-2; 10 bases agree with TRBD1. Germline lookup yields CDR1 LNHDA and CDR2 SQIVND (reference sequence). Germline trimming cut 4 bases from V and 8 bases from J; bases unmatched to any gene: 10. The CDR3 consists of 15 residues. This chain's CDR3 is CASSSPDRGIDGYTF. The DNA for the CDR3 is TGTGCCAGTAGTAGCCCGGACAGGGGGATTGACGGCTACACCTTC.